The next 18 T cell receptor beta chains were all read from a single sample in a study of T cells in severe cutaneous drug reactions. TCR subtype-specific primers in iRepertoire multiplex PCR prepared libraries for bulk and single-cell sequencing. From the multiplex PCR reads, TCRdb lists one entry per CDR3 protein and no DNA. The listing records just over 20,000 distinct CDR3 sequences. The patients sequenced had a carbamazepine-induced Stevens-Johnson syndrome or toxic epidermal necrolysis reaction. Input material: PBMCs. These receptors were obtained from a human donor with toxic epidermal necrolysis, a severe cutaneous drug reaction.

This rearrangement joins TRBV4-3 to TRBJ2-1; TCRdb's D call, TRBD2, is unchecked because there is no DNA. The CDR3 consists of 17 residues. Germline V lookup: CDR1 LGHNA, CDR2 YSLEER. The CDR3 region is CASSQVEGRSSYNEQFF.

This sequence joins TRBV24-1 and TRBJ1-5; the D call from TCRdb, TRBD1, cannot be confirmed without DNA. This CDR3 spans 13 amino acids. The germline V gene encodes CDR1 KGHDR and CDR2 SFDVKD. This CDR3 reads CATRQNSNQPQHF.

The chain links TRBV28 to TRBJ2-5; with no DNA, the TCRdb D assignment of TRBD1 cannot be verified. This CDR3 comprises 15 residues. CDR1 is MDHEN and CDR2 is SYDVKM in the germline V gene. CDR3 residues: CASSRLGESQETQYF.

The chain is built from TRBV29-1 and TRBJ2-2; TCRdb's assignment of TRBD1 cannot be checked, as there is no DNA. The CDR3 spans 15 residues. CDR1 SQVTM and CDR2 ANQGSEA come from the germline V gene. The CDR3 sequence: CSAPLGSEGTGELFF.

V gene TRBV19 combines with J gene TRBJ1-1; the D call of TRBD1 rests on TCRdb alone, since no DNA is present to check it. The CDR3 covers 15 residues. CDR1 LNHDA and CDR2 SQIVND come from the germline V gene (reference sequence). The CDR3: CASSTRQGWGTEAFF.

V usage is TRBV6-1 and J usage is TRBJ2-5; TCRdb returns TRBD1, unconfirmable since there is no DNA. CDR3 length equals 13 residues. Germline-derived CDR1 and CDR2 are MNHNS and SASEGT. The CDR3 spells CASERDTQETQYF.

The CDR3 here is CASSVARGSGRYEQYF. The chain has TRBV9 and TRBJ2-7; the TRBD2 assignment by TCRdb is unverifiable without DNA. Germline CDR1 SGDLS, CDR2 YYNGEE. This CDR3 contains 16 residues.

The chain has TRBV28 and TRBJ2-1; no DNA is available, so the TRBD2 call from TCRdb remains unchecked. This CDR3 is built from 15 residues. Germline CDR1 is MDHEN and CDR2 is SYDVKM. CDR3 in amino acids: CASSPAGGGYNEQFF.

The V gene is TRBV9, the J gene TRBJ1-5; TCRdb selects TRBD1, and the lack of DNA leaves this call unchecked. The germline CDR1 and CDR2 sequences are SGDLS and YYNGEE. The CDR3 is made up of 14 amino acids. CDR3 loop: CASSGTGWNQPQHF.

V usage is TRBV16 and J usage is TRBJ2-7; checking the TCRdb D call of TRBD2 is not possible without DNA. Germline V gene sequence: CDR1 KGHSY, CDR2 FQNENV. The CDR3 is 12 amino acids. CDR3 region: CASSWGGNEQYF.

The chain has TRBV24-1 and TRBJ2-1; TCRdb proposes TRBD2, but this gene call is untestable without DNA. Germline V gene data show CDR1 as KGHDR and CDR2 as SFDVKD. CDR3 size: 16 residues. CDR3 sequence: CATSDGSGSSYNEQFF.

The CDR3 spells CSAATGHSGANVLTF. The chain uses TRBV29-1 and TRBJ2-6; TCRdb's D call, TRBD1, is unchecked because there is no DNA. CDR3 length: 15 amino acids. In germline, CDR1 is SQVTM, CDR2 ANQGSEA.

According to its frequency, this clonotype is medium-sized. The chain employs TRBV6-2 or TRBV6-3 and TRBJ2-3. The CDR3 loop spans 15 amino acids. The germline V gene has CDR1 MNHEY and CDR2 SVGEGT. The CDR3 sequence is CASSYSRQNTDTQYF.

J is TRBJ1-2 and V is TRBV28; without DNA, the TCRdb call of TRBD1 cannot be checked. The germline V gene encodes CDR1 MDHEN and CDR2 SYDVKM. CDR3 length: 13 amino acids. This CDR3 is CASRMTDSYGYTF.

The V gene is TRBV15, the J gene TRBJ2-1; TCRdb designates TRBD1, a call that cannot be tested without DNA. The germline CDR1 and CDR2 sequences are LNHNV and YYDKDF (reference sequence). This CDR3 region has 16 residues. The CDR3 here is CATSIHRGQGYNEQFF.

This chain links TRBV12-3 or TRBV12-4 with TRBJ1-4. The CDR3 runs to 16 residues. This chain's CDR3 is CASSLGAGGPPLRLFF.

The chain combines TRBV29-1 with TRBJ2-1; no DNA is available, so the TRBD2 call from TCRdb remains unchecked. This CDR3 has 15 residues. Germline V lookup: CDR1 SQVTM, CDR2 ANQGSEA. CDR3 loop: CSVAWGTSLSDEQFF.

The V and J genes are TRBV5-4 and TRBJ2-7; TCRdb returns TRBD2, unconfirmable since there is no DNA. The CDR3 has 16 amino acids. Germline V gene sequence: CDR1 SGHNT, CDR2 YYREEE (reference sequence). The CDR3 is CASSRPGLAGGYEQYF.